Following are 5 T cell receptor beta chains from one sample sequenced in a study of molecular identifiers for immune sequencing clone quantification. TCRdb recomputed calls from the PCR reads with MiXCR, one row per CDR3 protein. The sample holds about 500,000 distinct CDR3 sequences, under 30% seen once. Sequenced sample: naive CD8+ T cells from blood, with Jurkat cell RNA spiked in. Stated subset: FACS-sorted CD8+CD4-CCR7+CD45RA+ naive T cells. The source of these receptors is a human donor in good health. Some libraries in this study had Jurkat cell RNA spiked in.

On this clonotype: Likely a read error: the CDR3 ends without its conserved phenylalanine or tryptophan. The chain employs TRBV30 and TRBJ2-7; possibly TRBD1 or TRBD2 for D (5 bases each). The germline gives CDR1 GTSNPN, CDR2 SVGIG (reference sequence). The V and J ends lost 5 bases and 0 bases respectively, with 11 bases between them. The CDR3 is 13 residues long. The CDR3 DNA reads TGTGCCTGGGGACACGGGACCTCCTACGAGCAGTACCTC. It translates to CAWGHGTSYEQYL.

This clonotype was counted at least ten times. The chain uses TRBV19 and TRBJ1-1; D might be TRBD1 (6 bases). The V end lost 7 bases, the J end lost 0 bases, and 15 bases lay between the germline ends. CDR3 length: 15 amino acids. The germline V gene has CDR1 LNHDA and CDR2 SQIVND (reference sequence). CDR3 nucleotides: TGTGCCAGTAAGACGGGGGCAGGCCTGAACACTGAAGCTTTCTTT. Protein: CASKTGAGLNTEAFF.

In this sample, this clonotype turned up a few times. The rearrangement joins TRBV12-3 or TRBV12-4 to TRBJ2-2; 10 nucleotides agree with TRBD2. With V trimmed by 6 bases and J by 5 bases, 6 bases remained unmatched. The CDR3 is 15 amino acids. The CDR3 is CASSQSGGGTGELFF. The CDR3 nucleotides are TGTGCCAGCAGCCAGAGCGGGGGGGGAACCGGGGAGCTGTTTTTT.

This clonotype has a count of ten or more. V and J are TRBV29-1 and TRBJ2-1; D might be TRBD1 (7 bases). The CDR3 runs 13 residues. Germline V gene lookup returns CDR1 SQVTM and CDR2 ANQGSEA. Trimming took off 3 bases at V and 14 bases at J, with 20 bases between the two ends. CDR3 in DNA: TGCAGCGTTGACACGACAGGGTCCTGGGAGGAGTTCTTC. Translating gives CSVDTTGSWEEFF.

This clonotype was seen at least ten times. J is TRBJ1-5 and V is TRBV12-5; 8 nucleotides match TRBD1. After removal of 7 bases from V and 5 bases from J, the junction contained 7 bases not matched to a gene. Germline lookup yields CDR1 LGHNT and CDR2 FRNRAP. The CDR3 contains 14 residues. CDR3 sequence: CASAAGQGDQPQHF. CDR3 nucleotide sequence: TGTGCTAGTGCCGCCGGACAGGGCGATCAGCCCCAGCATTTT.